These T cell receptor beta chains were read from a single sample in a study of a mutant IDH1 vaccine in newly diagnosed glioma. Profiled with immunoSEQ multiplex PCR; TCRdb holds only in-frame clones, not every one. The table includes about 29,000 clones, around 90% detected once. Antigen specificity for these receptors is unknown. Source: peripheral blood mononuclear cells (PBMCs), taken from a glioma patient whose treatment included an IDH1 peptide vaccine. Receptor source: a woman aged 40 to 49 with glioma. Some clones in this sample may be carry-over from other donors' samples. CDR3s include the opening cysteine and the closing phenylalanine or tryptophan.

TRBJ2-1,TRBV7-9,CASSPTSGINNEQFF
TRBJ1-5,TRBV5-4,CASSLGPETLPQHF
TRBJ1-2,TRBV19,CASSIRGQGRGYTF
TRBJ1-3,TRBV9,CASSGTEGRNTIYF
TRBJ2-1,TRBV15,CATSREGGPGNEQFF
TRBJ1-5,TRBV14,CASSQSGRNQPQHF
TRBJ2-3,TRBV7-2,CASSLGPYWVQYF
TRBJ2-7,TRBV2,CASSGGARFEQYF
TRBJ1-2,TRBV9,CASSGTFYGYTF
TRBJ1-2,TRBV28,CASSLVDRNYGYTF
TRBJ2-1,TRBV7-9,CASSLVIAGAPNEQFF
TRBJ2-2,TRBV5-1,CASSRGDTGELFF
TRBJ2-3,TRBV7-3,CASSSSGGRSTDTQYF
TRBJ1-5,TRBV28,CASTPARGNQPQHF
TRBJ2-4,TRBV28,CASSLMTGVSQGNIQYF
TRBJ1-6,TRBV7-3,CASSLLANSPLHF
TRBJ2-7,TRBV7-2,CASRRTPGDEQYF
TRBJ1-6,TRBV18,CASSPLQQNSPLHF
TRBJ1-5,TRBV7-8,CASSVSGREQPQHF
TRBJ2-2,TRBV9,CASSTRSGTITGELFF
TRBJ2-7,TRBV29-1,CSVERGRSSYEQYF
TRBJ2-3,TRBV7-9,CASSQRQGIFDTQYF
TRBJ2-5,TRBV7-6,CASSFKETQYF
TRBJ2-2,TRBV7-3,CASSSPSRTGELFF
TRBJ2-7,TRBV7-2,CASSQASGEPAYEQYF
TRBJ2-7,TRBV6-4,CASSDSRINYEQYF
TRBJ2-7,TRBV7-2,CASSLSEYEQYF
TRBJ2-2,TRBV28,CASNSPNRVANTGELFF
TRBJ1-2,TRBV5-1,CASSPQTGLGFVDGYTF
-,TRBV2,CASSEDAGLAGDFSYEQYF
TRBJ1-4,TRBV4-3,CASSQDLQLGEKLFF
TRBJ2-1,TRBV13,CASSLGLGRSRGEQFF
TRBJ1-4,TRBV4-3,CASSRDSDSATNEKLFF
TRBJ1-5,TRBV7-9,CASSFGTGMEYSNQPQHF
TRBJ2-3,TRBV10-2,CASSEGGGAWTDTQYF
TRBJ2-2,TRBV11-2,CASSLVVGRAGELFF
TRBJ1-2,TRBV7-6,CASSLDRGWDGYTF
TRBJ1-6,TRBV27,CASSSGTGDNSPLHF
TRBJ2-1,TRBV7-3,CASSPRLADHNEQFF
TRBJ2-7,TRBV5-1,CASSEGRGGEQYF
TRBJ1-1,TRBV7-9,CASSFSVRPTEAFF